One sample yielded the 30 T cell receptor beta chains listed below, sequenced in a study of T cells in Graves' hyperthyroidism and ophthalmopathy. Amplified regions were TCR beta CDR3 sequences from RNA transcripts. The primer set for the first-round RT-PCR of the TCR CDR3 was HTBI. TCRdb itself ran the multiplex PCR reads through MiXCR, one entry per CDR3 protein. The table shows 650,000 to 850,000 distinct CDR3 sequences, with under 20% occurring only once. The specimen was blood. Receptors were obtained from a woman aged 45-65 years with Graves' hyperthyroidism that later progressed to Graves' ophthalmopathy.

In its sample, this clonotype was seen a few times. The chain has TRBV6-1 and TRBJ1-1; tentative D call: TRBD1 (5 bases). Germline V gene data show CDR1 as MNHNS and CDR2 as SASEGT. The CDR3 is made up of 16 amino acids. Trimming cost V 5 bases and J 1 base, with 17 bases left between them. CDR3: CASSYLPRDWNTEAFF. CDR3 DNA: TGTGCCAGCAGTTACCTTCCCCGGGACTGGAACACTGAAGCTTTCTTT.

CDR3 amino acids: CASSQGAGTFF. CDR3 nucleotide sequence: TGTGCCAGCAGTCAGGGAGCTGGTACTTTCTTT. The genes are TRBV6-2 or TRBV6-3 and TRBJ1-1, with a tentative D call TRBD1 (5 bases). Germline V CDR1 and CDR2: MNHEY, SVGEGT. This CDR3 is built from 11 residues. With 5 bases removed from V and 12 bases from J, the gap between germline ends came to 13 bases.

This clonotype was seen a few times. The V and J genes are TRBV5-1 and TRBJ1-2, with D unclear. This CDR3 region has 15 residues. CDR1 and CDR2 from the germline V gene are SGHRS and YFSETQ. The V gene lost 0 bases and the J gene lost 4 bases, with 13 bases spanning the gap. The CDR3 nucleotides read TGCGCCAGCAGCTTGGTGGTTGGCAGCACCTATGGCTACACCTTC. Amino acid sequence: CASSLVVGSTYGYTF.

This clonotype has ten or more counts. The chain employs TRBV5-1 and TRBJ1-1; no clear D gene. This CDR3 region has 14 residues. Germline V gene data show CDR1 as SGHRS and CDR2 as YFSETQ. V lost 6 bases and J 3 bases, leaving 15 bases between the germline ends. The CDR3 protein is CASNGREGHTEAFF. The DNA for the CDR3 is TGCGCCAGCAACGGACGGGAGGGTCACACTGAAGCTTTCTTT.

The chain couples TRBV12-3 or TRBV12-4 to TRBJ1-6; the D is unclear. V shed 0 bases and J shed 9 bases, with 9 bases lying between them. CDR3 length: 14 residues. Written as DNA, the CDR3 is TGTGCCAGCAGTTTAGCCCAGGAAATTTCACCCCTCCACTTT. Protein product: CASSLAQEISPLHF.

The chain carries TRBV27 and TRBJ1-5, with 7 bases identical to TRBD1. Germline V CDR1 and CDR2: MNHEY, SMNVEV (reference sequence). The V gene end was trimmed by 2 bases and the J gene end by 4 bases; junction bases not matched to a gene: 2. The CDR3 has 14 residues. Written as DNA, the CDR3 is TGTGCCAGCAGTTTAACCAGGGGGAATCAGCCCCAGCATTTT. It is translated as CASSLTRGNQPQHF.

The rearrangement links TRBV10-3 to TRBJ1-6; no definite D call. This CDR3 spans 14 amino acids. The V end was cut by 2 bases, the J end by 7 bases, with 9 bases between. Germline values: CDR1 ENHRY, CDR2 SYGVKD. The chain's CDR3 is CAISEGVLNSPLHF. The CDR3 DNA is TGTGCCATCAGTGAGGGAGTCTTGAATTCACCCCTCCACTTT.

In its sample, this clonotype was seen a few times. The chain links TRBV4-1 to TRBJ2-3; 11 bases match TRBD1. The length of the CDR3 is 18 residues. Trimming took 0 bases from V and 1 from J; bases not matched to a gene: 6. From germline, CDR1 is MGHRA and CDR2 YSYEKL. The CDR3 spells CASSQDWDRGWGTDTQYF. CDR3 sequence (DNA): TGCGCCAGCAGCCAAGACTGGGACAGGGGGTGGGGCACAGATACGCAGTATTTT.

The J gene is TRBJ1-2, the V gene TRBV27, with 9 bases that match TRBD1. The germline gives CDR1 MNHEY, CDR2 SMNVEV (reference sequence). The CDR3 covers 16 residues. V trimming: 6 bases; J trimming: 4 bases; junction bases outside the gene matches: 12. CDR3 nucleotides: TGTGCCAGCAGCCGAAGGGACAGGGTAACCTTCTATGGCTACACCTTC. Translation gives CASSRRDRVTFYGYTF.

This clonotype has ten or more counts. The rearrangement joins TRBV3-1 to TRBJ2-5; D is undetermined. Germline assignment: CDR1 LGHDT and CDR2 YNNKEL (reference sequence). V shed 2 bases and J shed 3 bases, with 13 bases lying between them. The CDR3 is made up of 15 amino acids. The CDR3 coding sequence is TGTGCCAGCAGCCAACAGCAACTTGCCAAAGAGACCCAGTACTTC. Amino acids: CASSQQQLAKETQYF.

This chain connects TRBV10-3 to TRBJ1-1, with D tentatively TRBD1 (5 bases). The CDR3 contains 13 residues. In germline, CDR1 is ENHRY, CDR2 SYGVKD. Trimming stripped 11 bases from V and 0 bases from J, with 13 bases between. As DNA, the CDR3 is TGTGCCCTCTCTGACAGTATGAACACTGAAGCTTTCTTT. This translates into CALSDSMNTEAFF.

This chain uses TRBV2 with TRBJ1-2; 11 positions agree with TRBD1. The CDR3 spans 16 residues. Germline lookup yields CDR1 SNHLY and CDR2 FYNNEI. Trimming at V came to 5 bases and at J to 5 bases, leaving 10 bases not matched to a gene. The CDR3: CASSSPRTGGWYGYTF. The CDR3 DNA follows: TGTGCCAGCAGTAGCCCCCGGACAGGGGGCTGGTATGGCTACACCTTC.

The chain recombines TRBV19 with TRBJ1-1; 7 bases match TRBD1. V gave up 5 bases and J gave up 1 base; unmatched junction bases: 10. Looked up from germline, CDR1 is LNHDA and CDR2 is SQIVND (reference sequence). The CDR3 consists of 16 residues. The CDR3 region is CASSPLIRGANTEAFF. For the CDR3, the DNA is TGTGCCAGTAGTCCCTTAATCAGGGGGGCGAACACTGAAGCTTTCTTT. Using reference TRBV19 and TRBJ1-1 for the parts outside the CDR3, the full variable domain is DGGITQSPKYLFRKEGQNVTLSCEQNLNHDAMYWYRQDPGQGLRLIYYSQIVNDFQKGDIAEGYSVSREKKESFPLTVTSAQKNPTAFYLCASSPLIRGANTEAFFGQGTRLTVV.

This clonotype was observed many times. DNA of the CDR3: TGCGCCAGCAGCCCCGGGACAGGGGCGCGACAAGAGACCCAGTACTTC. Amino acid sequence: CASSPGTGARQETQYF. The chain combines TRBV5-1 with TRBJ2-5, with TRBD1 matching 10 bases. Per the germline V gene, CDR1 is SGHRS and CDR2 is YFSETQ. This CDR3 is 16 amino acids long. V shed 4 bases, J shed 2 bases, and the junction held 8 bases outside the gene matches.

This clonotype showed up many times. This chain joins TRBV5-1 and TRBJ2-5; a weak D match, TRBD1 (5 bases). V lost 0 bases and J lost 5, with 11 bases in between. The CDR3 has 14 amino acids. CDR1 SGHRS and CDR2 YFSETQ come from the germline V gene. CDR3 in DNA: TGCGCCAGCAGCTTGGTCTCAGGGCAGGAGACCCAGTACTTC. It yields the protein CASSLVSGQETQYF.

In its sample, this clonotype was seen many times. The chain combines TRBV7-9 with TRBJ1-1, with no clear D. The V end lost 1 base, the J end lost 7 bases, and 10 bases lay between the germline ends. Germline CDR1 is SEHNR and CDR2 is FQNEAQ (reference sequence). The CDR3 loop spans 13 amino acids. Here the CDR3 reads CASSLGEEFEAFF. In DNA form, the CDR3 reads TGTGCCAGCAGCTTAGGGGAAGAGTTTGAAGCTTTCTTT.

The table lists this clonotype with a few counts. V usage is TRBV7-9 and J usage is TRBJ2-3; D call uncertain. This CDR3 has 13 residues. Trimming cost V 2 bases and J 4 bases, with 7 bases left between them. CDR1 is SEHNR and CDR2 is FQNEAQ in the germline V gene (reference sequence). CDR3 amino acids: CASSLSPPDTQYF. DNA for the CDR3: TGTGCCAGCAGCTTAAGCCCCCCAGATACGCAGTATTTT.

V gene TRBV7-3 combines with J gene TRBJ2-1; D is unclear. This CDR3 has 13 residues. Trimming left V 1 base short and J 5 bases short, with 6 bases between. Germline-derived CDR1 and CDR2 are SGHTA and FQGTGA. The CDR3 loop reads CASSLIRDNEQFF. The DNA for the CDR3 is TGTGCCAGCAGCTTAATTAGGGACAATGAGCAGTTCTTC. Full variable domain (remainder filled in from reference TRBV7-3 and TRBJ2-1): GAGVSQTPSNKVTEKGKYVELRCDPISGHTALYWYRQSLGQGPEFLIYFQGTGAADDSGLPNDRFFAVRPEGSVSTLKIQRTERGDSAVYLCASSLIRDNEQFFGPGTRLTVL.

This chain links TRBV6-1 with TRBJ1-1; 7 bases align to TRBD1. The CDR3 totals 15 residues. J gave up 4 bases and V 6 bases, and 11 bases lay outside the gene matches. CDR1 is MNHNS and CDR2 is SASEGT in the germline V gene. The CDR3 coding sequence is TGTGCCAGCAGGGACAGGATCCTGGTGGGCACTGAAGCTTTCTTT. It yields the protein CASRDRILVGTEAFF.

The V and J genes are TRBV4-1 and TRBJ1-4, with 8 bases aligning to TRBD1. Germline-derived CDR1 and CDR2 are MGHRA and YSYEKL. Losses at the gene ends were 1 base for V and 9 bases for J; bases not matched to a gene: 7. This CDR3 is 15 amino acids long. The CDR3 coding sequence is TGCGCCAGCAGCCAAGCGGACAGGGAAGCTCAAAAACTGTTTTTT. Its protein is CASSQADREAQKLFF.

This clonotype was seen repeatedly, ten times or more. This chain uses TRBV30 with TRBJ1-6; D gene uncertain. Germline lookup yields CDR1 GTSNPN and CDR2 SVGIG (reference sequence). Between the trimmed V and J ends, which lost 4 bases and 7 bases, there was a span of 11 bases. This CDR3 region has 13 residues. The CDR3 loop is CAWKYSENSPLHF. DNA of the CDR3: TGTGCCTGGAAGTATAGTGAGAATTCACCCCTCCACTTT.

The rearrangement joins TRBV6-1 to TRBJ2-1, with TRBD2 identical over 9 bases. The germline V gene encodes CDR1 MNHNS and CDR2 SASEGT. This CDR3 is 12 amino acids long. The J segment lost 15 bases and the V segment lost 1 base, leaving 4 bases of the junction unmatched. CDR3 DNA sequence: TGTGCCAGCAGTGAAGTCCCGGGACTAGCGTTCTTC. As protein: CASSEVPGLAFF.

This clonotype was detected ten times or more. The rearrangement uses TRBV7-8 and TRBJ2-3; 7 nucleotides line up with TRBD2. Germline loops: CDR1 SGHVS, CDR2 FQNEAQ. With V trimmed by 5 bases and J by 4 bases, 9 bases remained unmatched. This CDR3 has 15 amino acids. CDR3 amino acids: CASSNGAGEADTQYF. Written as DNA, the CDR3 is TGTGCCAGCAGCAACGGGGCGGGGGAGGCAGATACGCAGTATTTT.

CDR3 region: CSVPGGGGYTF. For the CDR3, the DNA is TGCAGCGTCCCCGGAGGGGGTGGCTACACCTTC. The gene calls are TRBV29-1 and TRBJ1-2, with D perhaps TRBD1 (6 bases). Between the trimmed V and J ends, which lost 6 bases and 7 bases, there was a span of 12 bases. Germline loops: CDR1 SQVTM, CDR2 ANQGSEA. The CDR3 is 11 residues long.

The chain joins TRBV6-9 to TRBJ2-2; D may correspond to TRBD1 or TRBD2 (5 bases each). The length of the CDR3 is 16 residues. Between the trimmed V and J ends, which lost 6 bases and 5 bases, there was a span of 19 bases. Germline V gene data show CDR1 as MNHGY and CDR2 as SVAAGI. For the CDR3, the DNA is TGTGCCAGCAGATACGGAAAGGGACGGTTAACCGGGGAGCTGTTTTTT. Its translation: CASRYGKGRLTGELFF.

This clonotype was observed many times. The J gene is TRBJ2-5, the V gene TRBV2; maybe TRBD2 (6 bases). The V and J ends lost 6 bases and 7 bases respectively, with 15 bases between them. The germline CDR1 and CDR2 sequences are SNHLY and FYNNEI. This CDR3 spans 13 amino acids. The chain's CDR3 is CASSRLGTGTQYF. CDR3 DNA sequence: TGTGCCAGCAGCCGACTAGGCACGGGGACCCAGTACTTC.

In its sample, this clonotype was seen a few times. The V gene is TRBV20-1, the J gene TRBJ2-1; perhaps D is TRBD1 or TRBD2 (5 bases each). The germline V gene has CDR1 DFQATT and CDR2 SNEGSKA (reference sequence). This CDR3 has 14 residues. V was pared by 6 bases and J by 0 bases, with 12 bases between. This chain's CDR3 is CSARDPSSYNEQFF. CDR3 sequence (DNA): TGCAGTGCGAGGGACCCGAGCTCCTACAATGAGCAGTTCTTC.

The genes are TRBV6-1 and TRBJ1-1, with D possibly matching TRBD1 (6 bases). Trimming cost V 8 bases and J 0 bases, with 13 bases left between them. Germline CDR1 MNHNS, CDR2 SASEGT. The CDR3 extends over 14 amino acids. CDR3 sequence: CASALEGVNTEAFF. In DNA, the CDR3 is TGTGCCAGCGCCCTAGAGGGGGTGAACACTGAAGCTTTCTTT.

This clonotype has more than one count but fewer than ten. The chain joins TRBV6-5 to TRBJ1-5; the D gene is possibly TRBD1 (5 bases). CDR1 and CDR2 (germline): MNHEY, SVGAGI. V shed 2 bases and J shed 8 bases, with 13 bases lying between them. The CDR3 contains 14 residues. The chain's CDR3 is CASSYRQGGKPQHF. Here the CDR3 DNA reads TGTGCCAGCAGTTACAGGCAGGGTGGGAAGCCCCAGCATTTT.

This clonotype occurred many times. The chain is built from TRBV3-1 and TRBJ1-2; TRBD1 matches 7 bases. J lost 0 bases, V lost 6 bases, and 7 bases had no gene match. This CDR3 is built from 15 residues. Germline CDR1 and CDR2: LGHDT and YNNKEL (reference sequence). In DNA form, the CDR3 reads TGTGCCAGCAGTCCGGGACAGCTCCCTAACTATGGCTACACCTTC. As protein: CASSPGQLPNYGYTF.